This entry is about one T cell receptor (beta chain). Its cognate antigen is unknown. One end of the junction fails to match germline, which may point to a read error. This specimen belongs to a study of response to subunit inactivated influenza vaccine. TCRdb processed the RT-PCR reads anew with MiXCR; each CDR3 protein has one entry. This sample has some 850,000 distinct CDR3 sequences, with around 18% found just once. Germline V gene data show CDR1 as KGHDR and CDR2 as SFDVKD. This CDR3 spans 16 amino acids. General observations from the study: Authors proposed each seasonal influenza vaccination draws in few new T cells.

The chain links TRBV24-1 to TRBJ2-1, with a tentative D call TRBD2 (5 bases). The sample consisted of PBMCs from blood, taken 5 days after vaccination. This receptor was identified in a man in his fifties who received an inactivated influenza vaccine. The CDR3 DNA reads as TGTGCCACCAGTGAGAAACTAGTAGCCCGCTACAATGAGCACTTCTTC. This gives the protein CATSEKLVARYNEHFF.